One sample yielded the 26 T cell receptor beta chains listed below, sequenced in a study of synovial regulatory T cells in juvenile arthritis (dated by TCRdb to about 2015). Library construction relied on the immunoSEQ multiplex PCR assay. Held by TCRdb, this immuneACCESS table contains in-frame sequences only and omits some clones. Under half of the omission traces to an unresolved V gene where checked; the cause of the rest is unknown. This sample's clone table shows about 10,000 clones. The ten largest clones add up to under 0.45% of the sample. Sequencing was performed on Treg cells from blood. In light of the paper, this sample's cell subset or site label describes: remaining (HLA-DR-negative) circulating blood Treg cells. The receptors shown here come from a donor younger than 35 with juvenile idiopathic arthritis.

CDR3 sequence reads: CASSLWGSGSYEQYF. V and J are TRBV5-4 and TRBJ2-7; TCRdb returns TRBD2, unconfirmable since there is no DNA. The CDR3 has 15 residues. DNA for this receptor is not on file. CDR1 and CDR2 (germline): SGHNT, YYREEE (reference sequence).

J is TRBJ2-7 and V is TRBV10-3; the D call from TCRdb, TRBD2, cannot be confirmed without DNA. The CDR3 is made up of 15 amino acids. The DNA is unrecorded. Looked up from germline, CDR1 is ENHRY and CDR2 is SYGVKD. The CDR3 here is CAISQLAGSSYEQYF.

J is TRBJ2-3 and V is TRBV11-2; the TCRdb D gene call, TRBD1, has no DNA to confirm it. The length of the CDR3 is 14 residues. Only the protein is available. Germline lookup yields CDR1 SGHAT and CDR2 FQNNGV. The chain's CDR3 is CASSLEPRGDTQYF.

The genes are TRBV10-3 and TRBJ2-3. Looked up from germline, CDR1 is ENHRY and CDR2 is SYGVKD. This CDR3 has 11 residues. No coding sequence is recorded. This chain's CDR3 is CAISPQDTQYF.

This sequence joins TRBV11-2 and TRBJ1-3. The germline V gene has CDR1 SGHAT and CDR2 FQNNGV. The CDR3 totals 14 residues. The DNA sequence is not available. CDR3 in amino acids: CASSFASLGNTIYF.

The chain links TRBV6-1 to TRBJ2-7. Germline-derived CDR1 and CDR2 are MNHNS and SASEGT. CDR3 length equals 9 residues. DNA for this receptor is not on file. CDR3 sequence: CASSHEQYF.

The gene calls are TRBV7-2 and TRBJ1-1. CDR1 SGHTA and CDR2 FQGNSA come from the germline V gene. This CDR3 has 15 residues. No DNA was logged. The CDR3 loop is CASTNAGLPNTEAFF.

CDR3 amino acids: CAISESGQGARYTF. This chain connects TRBV10-3 to TRBJ1-2; with no DNA, the TCRdb D assignment of TRBD1 cannot be verified. This CDR3 has 14 residues. No nucleotide data were recorded. Germline loops: CDR1 ENHRY, CDR2 SYGVKD.

The V call is TRBV5-1, the J call TRBJ1-2; TCRdb selects TRBD1, and the lack of DNA leaves this call unchecked. This CDR3 is built from 15 residues. Only the protein is available. CDR1 and CDR2 from the germline V gene are SGHRS and YFSETQ. CDR3: CASSLPWAGDYGYTF.

This chain joins TRBV12-5 and TRBJ1-5; the TRBD1 assignment by TCRdb is unverifiable without DNA. CDR1 and CDR2 from the germline V gene are LGHNT and FRNRAP. The CDR3 contains 21 residues. DNA is not on record. The CDR3 spells CASGSYTPGQSLSFSNQPQHF.

V gene TRBV5-1 combines with J gene TRBJ1-2. The CDR3 is made up of 14 amino acids. Only the protein sequence is given. The germline CDR1 and CDR2 sequences are SGHRS and YFSETQ. The CDR3 loop is CASSQRIGNYGYTF.

V gene TRBV18 combines with J gene TRBJ2-1. The CDR3 totals 14 residues. The record lacks a DNA sequence. CDR1 and CDR2 (germline): KGHSH, LQKENI. The CDR3 here is CASSPPVTYNEQFF.

The CDR3 reads CASSQYPSYEQYF. The V gene is TRBV27, the J gene TRBJ2-7; TCRdb outputs TRBD1, but without DNA this stays unchecked. CDR1 is MNHEY and CDR2 is SMNVEV in the germline V gene (reference sequence). This CDR3 is built from 13 residues. The DNA is unrecorded.

The J gene is TRBJ1-1, the V gene TRBV19; TCRdb gives TRBD1 as the D gene, but with no DNA this cannot be confirmed. The CDR3 sequence is 12 residues long. DNA for this receptor is not on file. The germline V gene has CDR1 LNHDA and CDR2 SQIVND (reference sequence). CDR3 region: CASRQGATEAFF. Complete variable domain (other parts from reference TRBV19 and TRBJ1-1): DGGITQSPKYLFRKEGQNVTLSCEQNLNHDAMYWYRQDPGQGLRLIYYSQIVNDFQKGDIAEGYSVSREKKESFPLTVTSAQKNPTAFYLCASRQGATEAFFGQGTRLTVV.

The rearrangement joins TRBV4-1 to TRBJ1-2. The V gene's germline CDR1 is MGHRA and CDR2 YSYEKL. This CDR3 contains 12 residues. The DNA sequence is not available. The CDR3 sequence: CASSQGTYGYTF.

The chain employs TRBV5-1 and TRBJ1-2; with no DNA, the TCRdb D assignment of TRBD1 cannot be verified. The CDR3 loop spans 13 amino acids. The DNA is unrecorded. CDR1 SGHRS and CDR2 YFSETQ come from the germline V gene. The CDR3 loop is CASSKDRGYGYTF.

J is TRBJ1-1 and V is TRBV19; no DNA is available, so the TRBD1 call from TCRdb remains unchecked. This CDR3 has 16 amino acids. No DNA appears here. The germline gives CDR1 LNHDA, CDR2 SQIVND (reference sequence). CDR3 amino acids: CASSPSTVGRNTEAFF.

CDR3 in amino acids: CASSFGQGTNTGELFF. This sequence joins TRBV27 and TRBJ2-2; TCRdb's D call of TRBD1 is untestable without DNA. The CDR3 totals 16 residues. There is no recorded DNA. Germline V CDR1 and CDR2: MNHEY, SMNVEV (reference sequence).

The rearrangement links TRBV6-1 to TRBJ2-7. CDR3 length: 14 residues. The entry carries no DNA sequence. The germline V gene has CDR1 MNHNS and CDR2 SASEGT. CDR3: CAGDLMRGVYEQYF.

The chain is built from TRBV6-1 and TRBJ2-1; TCRdb's D call, TRBD2, is unchecked because there is no DNA. The CDR3 sequence is 14 residues long. The DNA is not on file. Per germline, CDR1 MNHNS and CDR2 SASEGT. CDR3 sequence: CASFFGTRRNEQFF.

The chain joins TRBV18 to TRBJ1-3. The CDR3 sequence is 13 residues long. There is no recorded DNA. Germline V gene data show CDR1 as KGHSH and CDR2 as LQKENI. Here the CDR3 reads CASSELSGNTIYF. The full variable domain, completed using reference TRBV18 and TRBJ1-3, is NAGVMQNPRHLVRRRGQEARLRCSPMKGHSHVYWYRQLPEEGLKFMVYLQKENIIDESGMPKERFSAEFPKEGPSILRIQQVVRGDSAAYFCASSELSGNTIYFGEGSWLTVV.

The chain combines TRBV6-1 with TRBJ2-2. Germline V gene sequence: CDR1 MNHNS, CDR2 SASEGT. This CDR3 is built from 12 residues. DNA is not recorded here. The CDR3 reads CASSVNTGELFF.

The rearrangement links TRBV7-8 to TRBJ1-2; as DNA is missing, the TRBD1 call by TCRdb cannot be tested. The CDR3 consists of 15 residues. No DNA has been recorded. The germline gives CDR1 SGHVS, CDR2 FQNEAQ. The CDR3 loop reads CASSKRGTGVYGYTF.

The chain carries TRBV30 and TRBJ1-5; TCRdb selects TRBD1, and the lack of DNA leaves this call unchecked. This CDR3 contains 14 residues. This entry has no DNA. CDR1 and CDR2 from the germline V gene are GTSNPN and SVGIG (reference sequence). CDR3 amino acids: CAWSRDREDQPQHF.

This chain connects TRBV19 to TRBJ2-1; the D call of TRBD1 rests on TCRdb alone, since no DNA is present to check it. The CDR3 totals 16 residues. DNA is not on record. The germline V gene has CDR1 LNHDA and CDR2 SQIVND (reference sequence). This CDR3 reads CASSWMMGAYVNEQFF.

This chain joins TRBV18 and TRBJ1-1; with no DNA, the TCRdb D assignment of TRBD1 cannot be verified. Germline V CDR1 and CDR2: KGHSH, LQKENI. The CDR3 has 17 residues. DNA for this receptor is not on file. The chain's CDR3 is CASSPGTGGPMNTEAFF. Drawing the rest from reference TRBV18 and TRBJ1-1, the complete variable domain is NAGVMQNPRHLVRRRGQEARLRCSPMKGHSHVYWYRQLPEEGLKFMVYLQKENIIDESGMPKERFSAEFPKEGPSILRIQQVVRGDSAAYFCASSPGTGGPMNTEAFFGQGTRLTVV.